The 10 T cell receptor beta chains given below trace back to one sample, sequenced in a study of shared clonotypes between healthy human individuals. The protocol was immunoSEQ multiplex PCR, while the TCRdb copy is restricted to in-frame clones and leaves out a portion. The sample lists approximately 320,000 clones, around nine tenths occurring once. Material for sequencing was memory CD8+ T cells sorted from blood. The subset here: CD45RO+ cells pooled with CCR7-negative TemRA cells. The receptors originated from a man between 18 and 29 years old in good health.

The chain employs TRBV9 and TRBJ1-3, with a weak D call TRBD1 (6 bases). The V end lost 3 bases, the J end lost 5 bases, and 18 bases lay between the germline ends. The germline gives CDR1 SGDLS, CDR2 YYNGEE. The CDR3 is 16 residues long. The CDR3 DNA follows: TGTGCCAGCAGCGCCTTCGAGGGGGAAGGAAGAAACACCATATATTTT. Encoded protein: CASSAFEGEGRNTIYF.

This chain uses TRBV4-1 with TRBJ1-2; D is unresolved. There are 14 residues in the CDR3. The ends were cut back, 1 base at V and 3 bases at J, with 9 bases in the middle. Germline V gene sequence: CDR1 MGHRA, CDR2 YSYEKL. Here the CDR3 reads CASSQVWEDYGYTF. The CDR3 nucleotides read TGCGCCAGCAGCCAAGTCTGGGAGGACTATGGCTACACCTTC.

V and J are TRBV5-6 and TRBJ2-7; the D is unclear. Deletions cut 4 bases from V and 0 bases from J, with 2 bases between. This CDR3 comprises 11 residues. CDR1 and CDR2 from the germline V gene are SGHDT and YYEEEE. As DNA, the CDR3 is TGTGCCAGCAGCCACTCCTACGAGCAGTACTTC. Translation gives CASSHSYEQYF.

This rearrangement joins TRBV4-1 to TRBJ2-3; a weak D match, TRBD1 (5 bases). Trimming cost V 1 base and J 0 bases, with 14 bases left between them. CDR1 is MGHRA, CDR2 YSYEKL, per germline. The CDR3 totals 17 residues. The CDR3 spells CASSQATVFSSTDTQYF. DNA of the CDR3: TGCGCCAGCAGCCAAGCGACAGTGTTTTCTAGCACAGATACGCAGTATTTT.

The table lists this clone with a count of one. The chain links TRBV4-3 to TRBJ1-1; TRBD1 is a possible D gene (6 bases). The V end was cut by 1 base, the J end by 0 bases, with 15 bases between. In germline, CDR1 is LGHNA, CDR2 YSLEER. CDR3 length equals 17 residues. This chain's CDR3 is CASSQVTSTGMNTEAFF. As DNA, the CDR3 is TGCGCCAGCAGCCAAGTAACCTCTACAGGGATGAACACTGAAGCTTTCTTT.

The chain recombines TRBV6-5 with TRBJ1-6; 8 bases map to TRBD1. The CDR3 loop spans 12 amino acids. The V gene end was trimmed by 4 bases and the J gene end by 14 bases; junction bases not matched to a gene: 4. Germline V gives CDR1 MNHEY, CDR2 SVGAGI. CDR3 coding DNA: TGTGCCAGCAGTTTGGACAGGGCATCCCTCCACTTT. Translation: CASSLDRASLHF.

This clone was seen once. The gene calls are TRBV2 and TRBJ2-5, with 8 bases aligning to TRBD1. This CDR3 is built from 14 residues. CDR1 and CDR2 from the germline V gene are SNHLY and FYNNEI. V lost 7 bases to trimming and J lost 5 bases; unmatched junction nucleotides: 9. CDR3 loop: CASMRQGYRETQYF. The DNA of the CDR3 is TGTGCCAGCATGAGACAGGGGTATCGGGAGACCCAGTACTTC. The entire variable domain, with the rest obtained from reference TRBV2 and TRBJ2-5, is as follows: EPEVTQTPSHQVTQMGQEVILRCVPISNHLYFYWYRQILGQKVEFLVSFYNNEISEKSEIFDDQFSVERPDGSNFTLKIRSTKLEDSAMYFCASMRQGYRETQYFGPGTRLLVL.

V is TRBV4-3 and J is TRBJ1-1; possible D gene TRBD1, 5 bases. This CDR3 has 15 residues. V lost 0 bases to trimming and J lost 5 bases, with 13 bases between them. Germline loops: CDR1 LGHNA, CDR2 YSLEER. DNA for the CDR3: TGCGCCAGCAGCCAAGATAGGGCAGGGTGGACTGAAGCTTTCTTT. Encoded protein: CASSQDRAGWTEAFF.

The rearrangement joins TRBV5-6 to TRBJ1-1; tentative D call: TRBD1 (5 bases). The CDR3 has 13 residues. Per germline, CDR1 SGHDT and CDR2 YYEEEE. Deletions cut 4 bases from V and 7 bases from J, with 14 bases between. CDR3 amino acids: CASSASGGVEAFF. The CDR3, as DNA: TGTGCCAGCAGCGCCAGTGGGGGTGTTGAAGCTTTCTTT.

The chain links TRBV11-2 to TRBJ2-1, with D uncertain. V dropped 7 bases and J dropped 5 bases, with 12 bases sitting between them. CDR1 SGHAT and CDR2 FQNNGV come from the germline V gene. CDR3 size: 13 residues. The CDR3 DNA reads TGTGCCAGCACCCGGACGCTGGACAATGAGCAGTTCTTC. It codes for CASTRTLDNEQFF.